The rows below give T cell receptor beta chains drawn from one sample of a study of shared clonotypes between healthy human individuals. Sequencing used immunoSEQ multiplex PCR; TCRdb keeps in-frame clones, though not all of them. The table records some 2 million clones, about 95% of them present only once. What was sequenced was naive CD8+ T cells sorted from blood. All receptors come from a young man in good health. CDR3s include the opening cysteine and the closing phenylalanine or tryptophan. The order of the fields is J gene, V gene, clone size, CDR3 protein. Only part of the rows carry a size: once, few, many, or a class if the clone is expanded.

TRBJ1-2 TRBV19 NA CASSIDFASYGYTF
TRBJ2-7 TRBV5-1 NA CASSLAEAPFEQYF
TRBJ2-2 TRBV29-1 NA CSATRLNTGELFF
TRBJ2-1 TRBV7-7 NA CASSLEAGGENEQFF
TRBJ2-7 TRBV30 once CAWSADYEQYF
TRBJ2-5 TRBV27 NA CASSPGPGGTQYF
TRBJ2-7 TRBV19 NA CASSPSHGEQYF
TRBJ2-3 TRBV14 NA CASSQEGRDSFFVDTQYF
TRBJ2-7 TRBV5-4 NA CASSLEQDLYEQYF
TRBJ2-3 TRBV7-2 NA CASSLVAGADTQYF
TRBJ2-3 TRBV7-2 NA CASSLLVSRNTDTQYF
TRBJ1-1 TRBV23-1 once CASSPTFSEAFF
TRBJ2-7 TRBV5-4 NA CASSYPGQGAYEQYF
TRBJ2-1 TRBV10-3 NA CAITEEGTYEQFF
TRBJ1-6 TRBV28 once CASSLAGNSPLHF
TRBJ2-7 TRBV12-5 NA CASGHGQGPSYEQYF
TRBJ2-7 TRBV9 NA CASSVGGLTEQYF
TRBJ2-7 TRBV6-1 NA CASSGAGLTYEQYF
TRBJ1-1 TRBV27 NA CASSLLSDTEAFF
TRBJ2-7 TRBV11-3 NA CASSFGPGQGFEQYF
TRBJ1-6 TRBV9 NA CASSVFSNNSPLHF
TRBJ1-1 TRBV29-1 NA CSVEGAGAGTEAFF
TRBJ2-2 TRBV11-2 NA CASSLVGGSGELFF
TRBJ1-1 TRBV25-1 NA CASSERRGLVTEAFF
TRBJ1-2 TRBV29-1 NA CSVAVSGLPGSMGYTF
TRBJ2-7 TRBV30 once CAWSVTIYNRDRVSYEQYF
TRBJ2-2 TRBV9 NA CASSVTGAPSGRAGELFF
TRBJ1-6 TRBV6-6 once CASRPLLVSPLHF
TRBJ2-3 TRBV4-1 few CASSQGFSVYTDTQYF
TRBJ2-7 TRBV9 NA CASSGGSSYEQYF
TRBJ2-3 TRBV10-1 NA CASRSTTTSTDTQYF
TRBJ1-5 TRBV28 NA CASSLEENNQPQHF
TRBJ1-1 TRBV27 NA CASSPSVGEKNTEAFF
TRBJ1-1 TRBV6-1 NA CASTARNRFLRF
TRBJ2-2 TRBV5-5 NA CASSFARQGAYAGELFF
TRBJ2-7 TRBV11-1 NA CASSPGTASYEQYF
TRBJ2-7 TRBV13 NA CASSLAGTTNLREQYF
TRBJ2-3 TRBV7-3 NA CASSPGLAGRQSGDTQYF
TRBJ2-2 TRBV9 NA CASSVDGGTGELFF
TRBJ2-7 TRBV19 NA CASSIGAGSSYEQYF
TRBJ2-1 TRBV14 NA CASSLGGEQFF
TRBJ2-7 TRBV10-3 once CAISRDPPYEQYF
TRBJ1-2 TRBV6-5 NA CASSLGQGIYGYTF
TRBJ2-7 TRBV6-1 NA CASSDFVPRGYEQYF
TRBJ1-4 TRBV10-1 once CASSGTEEKLFF
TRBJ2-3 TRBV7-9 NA CASSVGPGDTQYF
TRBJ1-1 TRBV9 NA CASSVEEGAPRTEAFF
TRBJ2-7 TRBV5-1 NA CASSPEGGAVYEQYF
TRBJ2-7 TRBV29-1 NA CSVEGDRDYEQYF
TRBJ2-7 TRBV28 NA CASSSGLITYEQYF
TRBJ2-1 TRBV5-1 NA CASSLARLVDEQFF
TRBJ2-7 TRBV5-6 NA CASSLLDLEQYF
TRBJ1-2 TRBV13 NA CASTNLTGGDIYGYTF
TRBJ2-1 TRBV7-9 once CASSSGTSGGLSYNEQFF
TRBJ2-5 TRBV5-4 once CASSLTGDQETQYF
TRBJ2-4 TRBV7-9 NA CASSLPGTVIQYF
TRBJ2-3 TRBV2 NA CASIFNGGTDTQYF